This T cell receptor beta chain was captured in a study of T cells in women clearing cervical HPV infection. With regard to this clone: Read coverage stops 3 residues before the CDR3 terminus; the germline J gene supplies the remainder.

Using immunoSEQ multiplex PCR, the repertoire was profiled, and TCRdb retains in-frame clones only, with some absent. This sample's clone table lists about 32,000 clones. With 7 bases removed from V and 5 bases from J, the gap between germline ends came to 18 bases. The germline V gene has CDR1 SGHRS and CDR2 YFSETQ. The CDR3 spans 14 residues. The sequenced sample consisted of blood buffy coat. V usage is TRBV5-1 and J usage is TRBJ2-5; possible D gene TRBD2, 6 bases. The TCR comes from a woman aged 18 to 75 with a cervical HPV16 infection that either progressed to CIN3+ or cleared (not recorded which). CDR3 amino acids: CASPGRGHEETQYF. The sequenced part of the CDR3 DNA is TGCGCCAGCCCCGGGCGGGGCCACGAGGAGACC.